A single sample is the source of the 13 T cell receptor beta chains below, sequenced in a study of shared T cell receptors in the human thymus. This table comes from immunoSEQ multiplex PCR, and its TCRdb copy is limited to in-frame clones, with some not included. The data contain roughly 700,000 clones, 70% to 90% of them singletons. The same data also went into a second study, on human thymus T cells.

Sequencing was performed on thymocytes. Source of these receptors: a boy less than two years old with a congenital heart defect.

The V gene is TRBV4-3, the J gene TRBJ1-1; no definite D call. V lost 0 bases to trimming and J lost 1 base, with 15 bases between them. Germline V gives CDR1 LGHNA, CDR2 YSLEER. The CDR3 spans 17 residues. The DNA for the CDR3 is TGCGCCAGCAGCCAAGATAGAGGGAGAGGGAGGAACACTGAAGCTTTCTTT. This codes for CASSQDRGRGRNTEAFF.

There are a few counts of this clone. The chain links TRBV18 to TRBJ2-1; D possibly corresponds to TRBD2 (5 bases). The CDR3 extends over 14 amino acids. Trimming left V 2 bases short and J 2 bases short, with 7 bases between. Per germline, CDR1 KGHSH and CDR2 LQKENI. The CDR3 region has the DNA TGTGCCAGCTCACCAGAGAGGGCCTACAATGAGCAGTTCTTC. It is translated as CASSPERAYNEQFF.

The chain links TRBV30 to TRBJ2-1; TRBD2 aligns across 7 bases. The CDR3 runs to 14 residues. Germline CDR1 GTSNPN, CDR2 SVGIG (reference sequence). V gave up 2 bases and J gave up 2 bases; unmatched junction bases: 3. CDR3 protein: CAWSSGLAYNEQFF. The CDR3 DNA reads TGTGCCTGGAGTTCAGGACTAGCCTACAATGAGCAGTTCTTC.

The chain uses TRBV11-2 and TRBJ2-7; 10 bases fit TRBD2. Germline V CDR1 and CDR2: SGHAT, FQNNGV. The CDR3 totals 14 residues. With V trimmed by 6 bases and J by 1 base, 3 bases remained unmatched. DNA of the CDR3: TGTGCCAGCAGATTTAGCGGGAGGTCCTACGAGCAGTACTTC. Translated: CASRFSGRSYEQYF.

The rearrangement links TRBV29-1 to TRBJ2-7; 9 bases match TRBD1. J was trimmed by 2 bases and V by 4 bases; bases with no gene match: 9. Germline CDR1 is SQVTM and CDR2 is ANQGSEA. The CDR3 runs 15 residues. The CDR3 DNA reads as TGCAGCGTTGGACTTGGACAGGGGTTAACCTACGAGCAGTACTTC. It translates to CSVGLGQGLTYEQYF.

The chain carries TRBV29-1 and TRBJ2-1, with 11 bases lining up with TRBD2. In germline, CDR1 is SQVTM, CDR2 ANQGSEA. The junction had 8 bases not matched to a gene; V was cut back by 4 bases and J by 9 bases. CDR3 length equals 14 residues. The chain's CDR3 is CSVVASGRFGEQFF. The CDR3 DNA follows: TGCAGCGTTGTTGCTAGCGGGAGGTTTGGTGAGCAGTTCTTC.

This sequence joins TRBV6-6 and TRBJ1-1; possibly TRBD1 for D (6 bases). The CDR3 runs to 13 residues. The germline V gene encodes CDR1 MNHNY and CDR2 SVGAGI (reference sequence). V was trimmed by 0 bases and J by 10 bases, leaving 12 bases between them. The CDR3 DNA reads TGTGCCAGCAGTTACTCTACGAGGGGGGGAGCTTTCTTT. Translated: CASSYSTRGGAFF.

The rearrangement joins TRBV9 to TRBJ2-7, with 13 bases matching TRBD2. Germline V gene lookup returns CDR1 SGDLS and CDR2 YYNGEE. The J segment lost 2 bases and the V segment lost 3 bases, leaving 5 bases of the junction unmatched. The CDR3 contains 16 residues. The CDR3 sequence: CASSAQGLAGAYEQYF. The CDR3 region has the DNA TGTGCCAGCAGCGCCCAAGGACTAGCGGGAGCCTACGAGCAGTACTTC. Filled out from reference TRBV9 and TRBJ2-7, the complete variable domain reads DSGVTQTPKHLITATGQRVTLRCSPRSGDLSVYWYQQSLDQGLQFLIQYYNGEERAKGNILERFSAQQFPDLHSELNLSSLELGDSALYFCASSAQGLAGAYEQYFGPGTRLTVT.

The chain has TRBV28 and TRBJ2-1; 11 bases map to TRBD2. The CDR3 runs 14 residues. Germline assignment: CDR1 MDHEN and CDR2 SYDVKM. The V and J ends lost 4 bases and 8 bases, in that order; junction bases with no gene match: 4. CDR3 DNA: TGTGCCAGCAGTTCGGGACTAGCGGACCATGAGCAGTTCTTC. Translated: CASSSGLADHEQFF.

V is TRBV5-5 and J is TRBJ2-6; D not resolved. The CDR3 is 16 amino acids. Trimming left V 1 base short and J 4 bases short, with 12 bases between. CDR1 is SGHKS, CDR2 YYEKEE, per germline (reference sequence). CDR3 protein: CASSLLQSEGANVLTF. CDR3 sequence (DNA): TGTGCCAGCAGCTTGCTACAGAGTGAAGGGGCCAACGTCCTGACTTTC.

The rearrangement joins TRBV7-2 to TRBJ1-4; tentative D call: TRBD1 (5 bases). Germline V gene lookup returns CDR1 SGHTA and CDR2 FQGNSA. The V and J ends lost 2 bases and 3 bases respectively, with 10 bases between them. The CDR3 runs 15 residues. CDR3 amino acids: CASSLPGTPNEKLFF. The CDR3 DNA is TGTGCCAGCAGCTTACCAGGGACTCCTAATGAAAAACTGTTTTTT.

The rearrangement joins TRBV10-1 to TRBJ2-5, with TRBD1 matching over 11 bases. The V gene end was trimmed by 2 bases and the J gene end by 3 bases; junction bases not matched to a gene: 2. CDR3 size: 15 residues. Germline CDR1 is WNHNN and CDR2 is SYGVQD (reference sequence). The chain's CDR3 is CASSEGTGGEETQYF. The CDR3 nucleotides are TGCGCCAGCAGTGAGGGGACAGGGGGGGAAGAGACCCAGTACTTC.

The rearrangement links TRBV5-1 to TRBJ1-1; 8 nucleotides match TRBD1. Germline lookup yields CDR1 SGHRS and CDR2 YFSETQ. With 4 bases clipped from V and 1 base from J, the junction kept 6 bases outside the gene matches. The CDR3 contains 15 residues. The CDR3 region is CASSAADRGNTEAFF. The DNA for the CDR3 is TGCGCCAGCAGCGCGGCCGACAGGGGGAACACTGAAGCTTTCTTT.